Listed here are 6 T cell receptor beta chains from one sample, sequenced in a study of T cell clonality in common variable immunodeficiency. The study's findings and limits: Common variable immunodeficiency TCR beta sequences reportedly had fewer deletions and N-nucleotide insertions.

The assay was immunoSEQ multiplex PCR, and TCRdb's table has in-frame clones only and misses some. The sample presents roughly 25,000 clones, none singletons. The antigens for these receptors are not known. The sample comprised peripheral blood mononuclear cells. The receptor set was obtained from a human donor with common variable immunodeficiency.

On this clone: The sequence runs out 3 residues before the end of the CDR3; the remainder is reconstructed from the germline J gene. The chain is built from TRBV11-2 and TRBJ2-7; maybe TRBD2 (5 bases). There are 13 residues in the CDR3. Per the germline V gene, CDR1 is SGHAT and CDR2 is FQNNGV. Trimming took 6 bases from V and 5 from J, leaving 14 bases between them. The covered CDR3 bases are TGTGCCAGCAGGGACTCCATTGGCGACGAG. It codes for CASRDSIGDE. The entire CDR3 protein reads CASRDSIGDEQYF. The whole variable domain, remainder taken from reference TRBV11-2 and TRBJ2-7, is EAGVAQSPRYKIIEKRQSVAFWCNPISGHATLYWYQQILGQGPKLLIQFQNNGVVDDSQLPKDRFSAERLKGVDSTLKIQPAKLEDSAVYLCASRDSIGDEQYFGPGTRLTVT.

Note on this clone: Its ends do not fully match the called genes, so a read error is possible. The read is 3 residues too short to cover the CDR3 end, so that end is filled in from the germline J gene. The chain employs TRBV5-1 and TRBJ2-3; TRBD1 matches 12 bases. Germline lookup yields CDR1 SGHRS and CDR2 YFSETQ. This CDR3 comprises 18 residues. The sequenced CDR3 bases are TGCGCCAGCAGCTTTGGGACAGGGGGCCGCCCTGGCACAGGTACG. Protein sequence: CASSFGTGGRPGTGT. The CDR3, in full, reads CASSFGTGGRPGTGTQYF.

On this clone itself: The CDR3 goes on 3 residues after the read ends, and that part is filled in from the germline J gene. The J gene is TRBJ1-2, the V gene TRBV2; possible D gene TRBD1, 6 bases. The CDR3 is 13 amino acids. CDR1 SNHLY and CDR2 FYNNEI come from the germline V gene. Deletions cut 4 bases from V and 3 bases from J, with 9 bases between. The CDR3 DNA, read in part, is TGTGCCAGCAGTGTACAGGGTTACTATGGC. Protein: CASSVQGYYG. The CDR3 reads in full as CASSVQGYYGYTF.

This clone turned up a few times. Read data end 3 residues before the CDR3 end; the end is taken from the germline J gene. The sample contains more than one DNA sequence encoding this CDR3. This rearrangement joins TRBV19 to TRBJ1-1; 12 positions match TRBD1. This CDR3 has 17 amino acids. The V gene end was trimmed by 6 bases and the J gene end by 6 bases; junction bases not matched to a gene: 14. CDR1 and CDR2 (germline): LNHDA, SQIVND (reference sequence). Partial CDR3 DNA: TGTGCCAGTAGGCCCCCCGGGACAGGGGGCTTGGCGGCTGAA. It translates to CASRPPGTGGLAAE. The full CDR3 reads CASRPPGTGGLAAEAFF.

Only a few counts were recorded for this clone. The DNA ends 3 residues before the CDR3 does, and the rest of the CDR3 is filled in from the germline J gene. The rearrangement uses TRBV19 and TRBJ1-1; D is perhaps TRBD1 (6 bases). From germline, CDR1 is LNHDA and CDR2 SQIVND (reference sequence). V dropped 7 bases and J dropped 1 base, with 7 bases sitting between them. The CDR3 runs 12 residues. The CDR3 here is CASIGGNTEAFF. The DNA read from the CDR3 is TGTGCCAGTATAGGGGGGAACACTGAA. Looking up the rest from reference TRBV19 and TRBJ1-1 gives the full variable domain: DGGITQSPKYLFRKEGQNVTLSCEQNLNHDAMYWYRQDPGQGLRLIYYSQIVNDFQKGDIAEGYSVSREKKESFPLTVTSAQKNPTAFYLCASIGGNTEAFFGQGTRLTVV.

This clone has a count of ten or more. CDR3 bases read: TGTGCCAGCAGCTTATTTGGGGAACTAGCGGGGTACACAGATACG. Translating gives CASSLFGELAGYTDT. The whole CDR3 reads CASSLFGELAGYTDTQYF. The chain carries TRBV7-6 and TRBJ2-3; 10 positions agree with TRBD2. The DNA ends 3 residues before the CDR3 does, and the rest of the CDR3 is filled in from the germline J gene. Unmatched junction bases numbered 10, after V lost 2 bases and J lost 2 bases. Looked up from germline, CDR1 is SGHVS and CDR2 is FNYEAQ. The CDR3 is made up of 18 amino acids.